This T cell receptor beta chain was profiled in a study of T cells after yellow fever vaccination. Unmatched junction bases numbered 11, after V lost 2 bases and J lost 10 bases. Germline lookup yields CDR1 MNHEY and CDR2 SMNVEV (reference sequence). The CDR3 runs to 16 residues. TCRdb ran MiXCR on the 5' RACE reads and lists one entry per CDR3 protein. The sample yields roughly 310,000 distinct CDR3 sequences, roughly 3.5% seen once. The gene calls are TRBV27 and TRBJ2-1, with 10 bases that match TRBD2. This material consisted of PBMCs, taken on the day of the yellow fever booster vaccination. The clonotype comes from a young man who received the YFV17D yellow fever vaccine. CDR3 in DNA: TGTGCCAGCAGTTTAGCTGCTAGCGGGGGTTCGGGAGAGCAGTTCTTC. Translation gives CASSLAASGGSGEQFF.